This TCR beta chain was identified during a study of early T cells in non-severe SARS-CoV-2 infection. This clonotype turned up a few times. The CDR3 extends over 12 amino acids. V lost 2 bases and J lost 1, with 2 bases in between. Per the germline V gene, CDR1 is MNHEY and CDR2 is SVGEGT. TCRdb independently ran MiXCR on the 5' RACE reads; one entry per CDR3 protein. The data contain 60,000 to 75,000 distinct CDR3 sequences, more than 3.5% of them singletons. This chain uses TRBV6-2 or TRBV6-3 with TRBJ2-5, with D uncertain. The source of this sequence is an adult who was a healthcare worker with PCR-confirmed SARS-CoV-2 infection or an uninfected control (not recorded which). The donor label of this sample is uncertain. The sample was whole blood, taken at baseline. The CDR3 sequence: CASSYGQETQYF. In DNA form, the CDR3 reads TGTGCCAGCAGTTACGGCCAAGAGACCCAGTACTTC.